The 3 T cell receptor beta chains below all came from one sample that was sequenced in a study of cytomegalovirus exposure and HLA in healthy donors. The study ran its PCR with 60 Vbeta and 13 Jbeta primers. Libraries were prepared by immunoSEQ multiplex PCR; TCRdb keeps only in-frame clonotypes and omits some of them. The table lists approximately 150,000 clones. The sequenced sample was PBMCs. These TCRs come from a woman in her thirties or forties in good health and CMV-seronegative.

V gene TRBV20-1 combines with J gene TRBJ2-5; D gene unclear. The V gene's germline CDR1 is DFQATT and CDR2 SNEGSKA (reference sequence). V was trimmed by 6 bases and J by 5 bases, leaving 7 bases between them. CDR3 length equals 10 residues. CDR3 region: CSATRETQYF. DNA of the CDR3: TGCAGTGCCACGAGGGAGACCCAGTACTTC.

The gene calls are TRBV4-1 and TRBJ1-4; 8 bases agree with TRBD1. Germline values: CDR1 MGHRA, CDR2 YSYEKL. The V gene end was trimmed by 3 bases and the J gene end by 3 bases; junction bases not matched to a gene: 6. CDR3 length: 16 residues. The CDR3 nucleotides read TGCGCCAGCAGCCACCCGACAGGGGAATCTAATGAAAAACTGTTTTTT. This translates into CASSHPTGESNEKLFF.

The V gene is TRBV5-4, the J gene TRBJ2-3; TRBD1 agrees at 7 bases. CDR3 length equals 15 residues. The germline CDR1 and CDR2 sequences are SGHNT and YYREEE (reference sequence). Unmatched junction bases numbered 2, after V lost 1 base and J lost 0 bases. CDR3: CASSLQGVSTDTQYF. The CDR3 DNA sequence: TGTGCCAGCAGCTTGCAGGGGGTGAGCACAGATACGCAGTATTTT.